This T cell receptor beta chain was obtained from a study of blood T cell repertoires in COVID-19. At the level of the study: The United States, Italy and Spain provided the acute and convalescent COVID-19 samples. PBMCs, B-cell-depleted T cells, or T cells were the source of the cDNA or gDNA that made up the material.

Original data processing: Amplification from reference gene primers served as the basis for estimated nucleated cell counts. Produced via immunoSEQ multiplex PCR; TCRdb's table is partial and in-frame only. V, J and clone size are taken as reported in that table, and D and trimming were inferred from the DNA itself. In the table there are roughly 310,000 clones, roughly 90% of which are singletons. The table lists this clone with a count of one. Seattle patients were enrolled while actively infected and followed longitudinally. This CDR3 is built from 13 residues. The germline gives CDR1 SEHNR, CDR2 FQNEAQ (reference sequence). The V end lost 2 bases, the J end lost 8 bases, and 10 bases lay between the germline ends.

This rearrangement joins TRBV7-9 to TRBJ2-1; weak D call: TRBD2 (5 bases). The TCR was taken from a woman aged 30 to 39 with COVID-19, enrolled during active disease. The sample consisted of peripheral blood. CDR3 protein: CASSLWVGDEQFF. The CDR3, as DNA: TGTGCCAGCAGCTTATGGGTGGGAGATGAGCAGTTCTTC.